What follows are 7 T cell receptor beta chains derived from one specimen sequenced in a study of T cell repertoires in cytomegalovirus infection. TCRdb analysed the reads with MiXCR anew, one entry per CDR3 protein. The table records nearly 550,000 distinct CDR3 sequences, more than 15% of them present only once. The sequencing sample was made of CD8+ T cells from PBMCs. Receptor source: a human donor in good health (CMV status not recorded). Some clones in this sample may be carry-over from other donors' samples.

The table lists this clonotype with many counts. CDR3 sequence (DNA): TGTGCCACCAGTGGACGAGGACGGAAGGGAGCCGGCTACACCTTC. It translates to CATSGRGRKGAGYTF. The chain joins TRBV24-1 to TRBJ1-2; D remains unclear. The germline gives CDR1 KGHDR, CDR2 SFDVKD. This CDR3 is 15 amino acids long. With 5 bases removed from V and 8 bases from J, the gap between germline ends came to 20 bases.

This clonotype was seen many times. The rearrangement uses TRBV7-9 and TRBJ2-7; D may be TRBD1 (6 bases). This CDR3 region has 15 residues. Trimming pared 2 bases from V and 5 bases from J, leaving 16 bases between. Looked up from germline, CDR1 is SEHNR and CDR2 is FQNEAQ (reference sequence). The CDR3: CASSLRGQPPDEQYF. Here the CDR3 DNA reads TGTGCCAGCAGCTTAAGAGGACAGCCGCCCGACGAGCAGTACTTC.

This clonotype was seen ten or more times. The chain couples TRBV4-2 to TRBJ2-1; 8 nucleotides match TRBD2. CDR1 LGHNA and CDR2 YNFKEQ come from the germline V gene. This CDR3 is built from 17 residues. The junction had 4 bases not matched to a gene; V was cut back by 0 bases and J by 0 bases. The CDR3 DNA reads as TGTGCCAGCAGCCAAGATTCAAGCGGGAGCTCCTACAATGAGCAGTTCTTC. This sequence encodes CASSQDSSGSSYNEQFF.

This chain uses TRBV6-5 with TRBJ2-3, with TRBD2 matching over 13 bases. The V segment lost 2 bases and the J segment 8 bases; nucleotides outside the gene matches: 13. Germline CDR1 is MNHEY and CDR2 is SVGAGI. This CDR3 spans 18 amino acids. In nucleotides, the CDR3 is TGTGCCAGCAGTTACGACCCGGGACTAGCGGGAACGGGAGGTACGCAGTATTTT. The encoded protein is CASSYDPGLAGTGGTQYF.

At least ten counts were recorded for this clonotype. The CDR3 sequence: CASSLSRDPNEKLFF. In DNA, the CDR3 is TGTGCCAGCAGTTTAAGCAGGGACCCCAATGAAAAACTGTTTTTT. The V gene is TRBV12-3 or TRBV12-4, the J gene TRBJ1-4; possible D gene TRBD1, 5 bases. V was pared by 2 bases and J by 5 bases, with 12 bases between. There are 15 residues in the CDR3.

The chain recombines TRBV5-1 with TRBJ1-4; 9 bases fit TRBD1. Germline V gene data show CDR1 as SGHRS and CDR2 as YFSETQ. The trim removed 0 bases at V and 7 bases at J, leaving 4 bases unmatched. This CDR3 comprises 15 residues. The DNA for the CDR3 is TGCGCCAGCAGCTTGGAGGGACAGGGTAGTGAAAAACTGTTTTTT. Protein product: CASSLEGQGSEKLFF.

Turning to this clonotype: This could be a read error, since a much larger clone is one nucleotide away. The chain has TRBV14 and TRBJ2-1; maybe TRBD2 (6 bases). Germline V gene lookup returns CDR1 SGHDN and CDR2 FVKESK. V lost 8 bases and J lost 7, with 21 bases in between. The CDR3 is 15 amino acids. The CDR3 reads CASSFRLSGVNEQFF. The CDR3, as DNA: TGTGCCAGCTCGTTTAGGCTATCGGGAGTAAATGAGCAGTTCTTC.